This TCR beta chain was profiled in a study of identical twins. Trimming at V came to 9 bases and at J to 3 bases, leaving 9 bases not matched to a gene. This CDR3 is built from 14 residues. Germline values: CDR1 MGHDK, CDR2 SYGVNS. Donors were all healthy Caucasians. Via MiXCR, TCRdb re-called the 5' RACE reads, giving one row per CDR3 protein. The sample lists 1.5 million to 2 million distinct CDR3 sequences; less than 40% were seen once. The chain employs TRBV25-1 and TRBJ2-3, with 7 bases fitting TRBD2. Sequenced input: cord blood. This TCR was sampled from a newborn girl in good health. As DNA, the CDR3 is TGTGCCAGTCATCCGGGACTAACGACAGATACGCAGTATTTT. Protein product: CASHPGLTTDTQYF.